These T cell receptor beta chains were read from a single sample in a study of CD8+CD57+ T cells in acquired aplastic anemia. TCRdb called the reads again in MiXCR, with one record for every CDR3 protein. The table has about 42,000 distinct CDR3 sequences, around 67% seen once. The sequencing input was sorted CD4+, CD8+, or CD8+CD57+ T cells (not recorded which) from PBMCs. The receptors shown here come from a human donor in good health, serving as a control. The CDR3 runs from the conserved cysteine through the conserved F or W. The D gene is left open where the match is weak. The listing skips clone size in some rows; elsewhere it reads once, few, many or a size class.

J: TRBJ2-1
V: TRBV7-8
D: NA
size: NA
length: 11
CDR3: CASSLGEFQFF
DNA: TGTGCCAGCAGCTTGGGGGAGTTTCAGTTCTTC

J: TRBJ2-7
V: TRBV4-3
D: TRBD1
size: many
length: 18
CDR3: CASSQDWGPGQGSYEQYF
DNA: TGCGCCAGCAGCCAAGATTGGGGTCCGGGACAGGGTTCCTACGAGCAGTACTTC

J: TRBJ2-5
V: TRBV7-7
D: TRBD2
size: NA
length: 16
CDR3: CASSLVPAGSGETQYF
DNA: TGTGCCAGCAGCTTAGTTCCAGCGGGGTCCGGAGAGACCCAGTACTTC

J: TRBJ2-7
V: TRBV12-3/TRBV12-4
D: TRBD1
size: many
length: 14
CDR3: CASTFGQGAYEQYF
DNA: TGTGCCAGCACCTTTGGACAGGGGGCTTACGAGCAGTACTTC

J: TRBJ2-5
V: TRBV10-3
D: TRBD2
size: NA
length: 15
CDR3: CAISPGRTSLETQYF
DNA: TGTGCCATCAGTCCCGGACGGACTAGTCTGGAGACCCAGTACTTC

J: TRBJ1-3
V: TRBV2
D: NA
size: NA
length: 15
CDR3: CASSEVGTEGNTIYF
DNA: TGTGCCAGCAGTGAAGTAGGGACGGAAGGAAACACCATATATTTT

J: TRBJ1-2
V: TRBV7-9
D: TRBD1
size: NA
length: 14
CDR3: CASSFGTGGSGYTF
DNA: TGTGCCAGCAGCTTCGGGACAGGGGGGTCTGGCTACACCTTC

J: TRBJ1-5
V: TRBV15
D: NA
size: NA
length: 15
CDR3: CATSRDLGRYQPQHF
DNA: TGTGCCACCAGCAGAGACCTAGGACGGTATCAGCCCCAGCATTTT

J: TRBJ2-1
V: TRBV15
D: TRBD1
size: once
length: 13
CDR3: CATGTTGSNEQFF
DNA: TGTGCCACCGGGACGACAGGGAGTAATGAGCAGTTCTTC

J: TRBJ2-7
V: TRBV6-2/TRBV6-3
D: NA
size: many
length: 14
CDR3: CASSYESTAYEQYF
DNA: TGTGCCAGCAGTTACGAGTCAACAGCCTACGAGCAGTACTTC

J: TRBJ2-6
V: TRBV15
D: NA
size: NA
length: 17
CDR3: CATSRIGHSTGANVLTF
DNA: TGTGCCACCAGCAGAATCGGACATTCAACTGGGGCCAACGTCCTGACTTTC

J: TRBJ2-1
V: TRBV15
D: TRBD1
size: NA
length: 16
CDR3: CATSRELQGSGDEQFF
DNA: TGTGCCACCAGCAGAGAGTTACAGGGGAGTGGTGATGAGCAGTTCTTC

J: TRBJ1-2
V: TRBV2
D: TRBD1
size: medium-sized
length: 12
CDR3: CASIQGALGYTF
DNA: TGTGCCAGCATACAGGGGGCGCTTGGCTACACCTTC

J: TRBJ2-7
V: TRBV10-2
D: NA
size: NA
length: 11
CDR3: CASRDSYEQYF
DNA: TGCGCCAGCAGGGACTCCTACGAGCAGTACTTC

J: TRBJ1-1
V: TRBV15
D: NA
size: NA
length: 11
CDR3: CATISDTEAFF
DNA: TGTGCCACCATAAGTGACACTGAAGCTTTCTTT

J: TRBJ2-7
V: TRBV10-2
D: TRBD1
size: many
length: 14
CDR3: CASNAGTGGYEQYF
DNA: TGCGCCAGCAACGCCGGGACAGGGGGCTACGAGCAGTACTTC

J: TRBJ2-1
V: TRBV9
D: TRBD2
size: medium-sized
length: 15
CDR3: CASSVTSGSYNEQFF
DNA: TGTGCCAGCAGCGTAACTAGCGGATCCTACAATGAGCAGTTCTTC

J: TRBJ1-2
V: TRBV7-9
D: TRBD1
size: NA
length: 14
CDR3: CASSVYTGGEGYTF
DNA: TGTGCCAGCTCAGTCTACACAGGGGGCGAAGGCTACACCTTC

J: TRBJ2-5
V: TRBV7-2
D: NA
size: few
length: 14
CDR3: CASSLGLAEETQYF
DNA: TGTGCCAGCAGCTTAGGTCTAGCTGAAGAGACCCAGTACTTC

J: TRBJ2-3
V: TRBV5-6
D: NA
size: medium-sized
length: 12
CDR3: CASSLAADTQYF
DNA: TGTGCCAGCAGCTTGGCCGCGGATACGCAGTATTTT

J: TRBJ2-3
V: TRBV20-1
D: NA
size: NA
length: 17
CDR3: CSATSPWGQVHTDTQYF
DNA: TGCAGTGCTACCTCCCCTTGGGGACAAGTACACACAGATACGCAGTATTTT

J: TRBJ1-2
V: TRBV10-3
D: TRBD1
size: NA
length: 15
CDR3: CAISSGTGVDYGYTF
DNA: TGTGCCATCAGCTCCGGGACAGGGGTTGACTATGGCTACACCTTC

J: TRBJ2-2
V: TRBV10-1
D: TRBD1
size: NA
length: 15
CDR3: CASSASGTGAGELFF
DNA: TGCGCCAGCAGTGCTTCAGGGACAGGGGCCGGGGAGCTGTTTTTT

J: TRBJ2-7
V: TRBV2
D: NA
size: NA
length: 11
CDR3: CASRDSKGPRF
DNA: TGTGCCAGCAGGGACAGTAAAGGACCTCGCTTC